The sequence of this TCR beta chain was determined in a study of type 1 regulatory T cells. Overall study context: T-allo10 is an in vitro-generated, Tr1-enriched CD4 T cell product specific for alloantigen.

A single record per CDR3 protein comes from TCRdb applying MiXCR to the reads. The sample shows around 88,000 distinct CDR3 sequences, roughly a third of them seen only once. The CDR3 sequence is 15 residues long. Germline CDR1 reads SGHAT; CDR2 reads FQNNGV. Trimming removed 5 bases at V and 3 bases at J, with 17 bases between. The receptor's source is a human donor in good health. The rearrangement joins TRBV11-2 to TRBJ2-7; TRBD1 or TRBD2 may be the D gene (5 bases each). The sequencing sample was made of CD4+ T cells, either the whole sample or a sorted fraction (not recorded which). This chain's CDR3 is CASSPGTDWNYEQYF. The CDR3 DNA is TGTGCCAGCAGCCCCGGGACGGATTGGAACTACGAGCAGTACTTC.